This TCR beta chain stems from a study of cytomegalovirus exposure and HLA in healthy donors. General observations from the study: Specificity for CMV antigens was confirmed in vitro for a few of the CMV-associated chains.

About this clone: Its antigen is as yet unknown.

Primers included in the PCR were 60 Vbeta and 13 Jbeta primers. Clones were sequenced by immunoSEQ multiplex PCR, and TCRdb holds only the in-frame ones, with some missing. The table records under 250,000 clones, over 70% of them present only once. Trimming removed 0 bases from V and 0 bases from J, with 15 bases in between. The CDR3 is made up of 17 amino acids. Germline V gene data show CDR1 as LGHNA and CDR2 as YNFKEQ. Sequencing used PBMCs. The receptor comes from a boy aged 2-9 years in good health and CMV-seronegative. The V call is TRBV4-2, the J call TRBJ2-7; perhaps TRBD2 as D (5 bases). DNA for the CDR3: TGTGCCAGCAGCCAAGAGATCCCTAGCTCGACCTCCTACGAGCAGTACTTC. Amino acid sequence: CASSQEIPSSTSYEQYF.